The rows below give T cell receptor beta chains drawn from one sample of a study of cytomegalovirus exposure and HLA in healthy donors. The assay was immunoSEQ multiplex PCR, and TCRdb's table has in-frame clones only and misses some. This table holds about 180,000 clones, around four fifths found once. The sequenced sample consisted of PBMCs. These receptors were taken from a woman in her sixties in good health and CMV-seropositive. The CDR3 runs from the conserved cysteine through the conserved F or W. Fields, in order: D gene, J gene, V gene, clone size, CDR3 DNA, CDR3 protein. D genes are given only for firm matches. Size tells how often a clone was seen (once, few, many) or the class of an expanded clone, and some rows leave it out.

d_gene: .; j_gene: TRBJ1-5; v_gene: TRBV10-3; abundance: few; CDR3nt: TGTGCCATCAGTAGGGGTAGCAATCAGCCCCAGCATTTT; CDR3aa: CAISRGSNQPQHF
d_gene: TRBD1; j_gene: TRBJ1-5; v_gene: TRBV29-1; abundance: .; CDR3nt: TGCAGCGTTGGCCGGGACAGTCAAAAGCCCCAGCATTTT; CDR3aa: CSVGRDSQKPQHF
d_gene: .; j_gene: TRBJ2-5; v_gene: TRBV6-5; abundance: .; CDR3nt: TGTGCCAGCAGTTTACATCCCCTAGAGACCCAGTACTTC; CDR3aa: CASSLHPLETQYF
d_gene: TRBD2; j_gene: TRBJ2-7; v_gene: TRBV9; abundance: few; CDR3nt: TGTGCCAGCAGCGTAGGGGGAGGCGGGAGCTACGAGCAGTACTTC; CDR3aa: CASSVGGGGSYEQYF
d_gene: .; j_gene: TRBJ2-2; v_gene: TRBV5-1; abundance: few; CDR3nt: TGCGCCAGCAGCTTTCAAGGACTTACCGGGGAGCTGTTTTTT; CDR3aa: CASSFQGLTGELFF
d_gene: .; j_gene: TRBJ1-4; v_gene: TRBV5-1; abundance: .; CDR3nt: TGCGCCAGCAGCCCTACAGAGTCGGCAAGTGAAAAACTGTTTTTT; CDR3aa: CASSPTESASEKLFF
d_gene: TRBD1; j_gene: TRBJ2-7; v_gene: TRBV6-5; abundance: few; CDR3nt: TGTGCCAGCACAAGGACAGGGAGCTCCTACGAGCAGTACTTC; CDR3aa: CASTRTGSSYEQYF
d_gene: .; j_gene: TRBJ1-3; v_gene: TRBV21-1; abundance: .; CDR3nt: TGTGCCAGCAGCAAAGGGACAGGGGTCTCTGGAAACACCATATATTTT; CDR3aa: CASSKGTGVSGNTIYF
d_gene: TRBD2; j_gene: TRBJ2-7; v_gene: TRBV7-9; abundance: .; CDR3nt: TGTGCCAGCAGCTTATTCGGGAAGTGGGGGAGGGAGGATTCCTACGAGCAGTACTTC; CDR3aa: CASSLFGKWGREDSYEQYF
d_gene: TRBD1; j_gene: TRBJ2-1; v_gene: TRBV28; abundance: .; CDR3nt: TGTGCCAGCACGTCCTCAGGACAGGCAAGCTCCTACAATGAGCAGTTCTTC; CDR3aa: CASTSSGQASSYNEQFF
d_gene: .; j_gene: TRBJ2-1; v_gene: TRBV4-1; abundance: .; CDR3nt: TGCGCCAGCAGCCAAGAGGTGACTAGAAGGGGTCATGAGCAGTTCTTC; CDR3aa: CASSQEVTRRGHEQFF
d_gene: .; j_gene: TRBJ2-3; v_gene: TRBV6-6; abundance: .; CDR3nt: TGTGCCAGCACCCTTCAGGGATCTCCCACAGATACGCAGTATTTT; CDR3aa: CASTLQGSPTDTQYF
d_gene: TRBD1; j_gene: TRBJ2-1; v_gene: TRBV19; abundance: .; CDR3nt: TGTGCCAGTTCCGGGACAGGGGGCTTGGATGAGCAGTTCTTC; CDR3aa: CASSGTGGLDEQFF
d_gene: TRBD1; j_gene: TRBJ2-5; v_gene: TRBV28; abundance: .; CDR3nt: TGTGCCAGCAGTCAATCGGGACAGGGGGAAGAGACCCAGTACTTC; CDR3aa: CASSQSGQGEETQYF
d_gene: TRBD1; j_gene: TRBJ2-5; v_gene: TRBV10-3; abundance: .; CDR3nt: TGTGCCATCACCGGGACAGGGGGCGGACAGCTGGGAGAGCAGTACTTC; CDR3aa: CAITGTGGGQLGEQYF
d_gene: .; j_gene: TRBJ2-6; v_gene: TRBV15; abundance: .; CDR3nt: TGTGCCACCAGCAGAGGAGGTACCTCTGGGGCCAACGTCCTGACTTTC; CDR3aa: CATSRGGTSGANVLTF
d_gene: TRBD2; j_gene: TRBJ2-7; v_gene: TRBV4-2; abundance: .; CDR3nt: TGTGCCAGCAGCCAAGATCGGGGGGAATACGAGCAGTACTTC; CDR3aa: CASSQDRGEYEQYF
d_gene: TRBD1; j_gene: TRBJ2-1; v_gene: TRBV10-2; abundance: few; CDR3nt: TGCGCCTCCTGGGACAGGGTAACCCACGAGCAGTTCTTC; CDR3aa: CASWDRVTHEQFF
d_gene: .; j_gene: TRBJ2-6; v_gene: TRBV19; abundance: .; CDR3nt: TGTGCCAGTAGTATTATGCCGGCTGGGGCCAACGTCCTGACTTTC; CDR3aa: CASSIMPAGANVLTF
d_gene: .; j_gene: TRBJ2-3; v_gene: TRBV18; abundance: .; CDR3nt: TGTGCCAGCTCACCGGAGGCAGGCCTCTTCGGATCGAACCTTCCAGATACGCAGTATTTT; CDR3aa: CASSPEAGLFGSNLPDTQYF
d_gene: TRBD1; j_gene: TRBJ1-5; v_gene: TRBV30; abundance: .; CDR3nt: TGTGCCTGGAGTTTGGGACAGAGCAATCAGCCCCAGCATTTT; CDR3aa: CAWSLGQSNQPQHF
d_gene: .; j_gene: TRBJ1-1; v_gene: TRBV9; abundance: .; CDR3nt: TGTGCCAGCAGCCCTGGGAGCCCCCGCATGAACACTGAAGCTTTCTTT; CDR3aa: CASSPGSPRMNTEAFF
d_gene: .; j_gene: TRBJ2-7; v_gene: TRBV5-1; abundance: .; CDR3nt: TGCGCCAGCAGCTTGTTGGGACTCGAGAACGAGCAGTACTTC; CDR3aa: CASSLLGLENEQYF
d_gene: TRBD1; j_gene: TRBJ1-6; v_gene: TRBV10-3; abundance: .; CDR3nt: TGTGCCATCAGTACAGGACAGGGCGATTCACCCCTCCACTTT; CDR3aa: CAISTGQGDSPLHF
d_gene: TRBD1; j_gene: TRBJ2-7; v_gene: TRBV11-3; abundance: once; CDR3nt: TGTGCCAGCAGCCGAGGGGGCTCCTCCTACGAGCAGTACTTC; CDR3aa: CASSRGGSSYEQYF